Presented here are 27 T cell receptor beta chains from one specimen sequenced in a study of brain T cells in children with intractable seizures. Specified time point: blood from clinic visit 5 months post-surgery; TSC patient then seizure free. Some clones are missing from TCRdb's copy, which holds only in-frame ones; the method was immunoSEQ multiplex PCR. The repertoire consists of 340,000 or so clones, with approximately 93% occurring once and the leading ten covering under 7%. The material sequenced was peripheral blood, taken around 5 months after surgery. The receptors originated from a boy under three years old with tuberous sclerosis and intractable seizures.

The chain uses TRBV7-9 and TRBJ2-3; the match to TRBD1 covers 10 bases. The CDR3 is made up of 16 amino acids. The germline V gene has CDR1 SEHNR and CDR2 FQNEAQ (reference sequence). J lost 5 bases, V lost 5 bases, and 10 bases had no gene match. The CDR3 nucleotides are TGTGCCAGCAGCCTATCCGGGACAGGGGAGGGAGATACGCAGTATTTT. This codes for CASSLSGTGEGDTQYF.

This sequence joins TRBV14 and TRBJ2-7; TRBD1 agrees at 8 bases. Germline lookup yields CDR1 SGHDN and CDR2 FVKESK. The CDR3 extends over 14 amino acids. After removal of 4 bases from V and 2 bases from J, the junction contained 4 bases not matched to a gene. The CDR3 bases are TGTGCCAGCAGCCCGAAACAGGGGGCCTACGAGCAGTACTTC. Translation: CASSPKQGAYEQYF.

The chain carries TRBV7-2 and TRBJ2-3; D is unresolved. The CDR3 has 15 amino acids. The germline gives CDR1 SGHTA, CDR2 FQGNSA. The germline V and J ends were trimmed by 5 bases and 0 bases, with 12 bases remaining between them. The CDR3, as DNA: TGTGCCAGCAGCCTTCTGGCTCAAAGCACAGATACGCAGTATTTT. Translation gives CASSLLAQSTDTQYF.

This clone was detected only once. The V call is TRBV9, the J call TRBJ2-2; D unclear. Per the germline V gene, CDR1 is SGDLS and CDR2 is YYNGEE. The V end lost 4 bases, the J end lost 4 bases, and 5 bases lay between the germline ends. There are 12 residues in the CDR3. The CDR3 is CASSPPTGELFF. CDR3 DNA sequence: TGTGCCAGCAGCCCCCCCACCGGGGAGCTGTTTTTT.

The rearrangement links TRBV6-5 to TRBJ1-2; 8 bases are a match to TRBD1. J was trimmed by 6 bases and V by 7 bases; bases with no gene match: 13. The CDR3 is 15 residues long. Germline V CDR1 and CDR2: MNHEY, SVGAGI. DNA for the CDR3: TGTGCCAGCACCCCCCTCGGTAGGACAGGGAATGGCTACACCTTC. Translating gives CASTPLGRTGNGYTF.

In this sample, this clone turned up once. In DNA, the CDR3 is TGCAGCGTGGGACAGGTTACTAACTATGGCTACACCTTC. This translates into CSVGQVTNYGYTF. The chain is built from TRBV29-1 and TRBJ1-2; TRBD1 matches at 8 bases. The CDR3 consists of 13 residues. Germline trimming cut 6 bases from V and 0 bases from J; bases unmatched to any gene: 3. Germline CDR1 reads SQVTM; CDR2 reads ANQGSEA.

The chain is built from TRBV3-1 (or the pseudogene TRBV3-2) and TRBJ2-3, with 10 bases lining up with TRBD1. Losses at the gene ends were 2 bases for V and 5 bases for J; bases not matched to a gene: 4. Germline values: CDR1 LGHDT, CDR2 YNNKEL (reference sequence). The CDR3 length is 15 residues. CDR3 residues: CASSQRQGARDTQYF. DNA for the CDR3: TGTGCCAGCAGCCAACGACAGGGGGCGCGAGATACGCAGTATTTT.

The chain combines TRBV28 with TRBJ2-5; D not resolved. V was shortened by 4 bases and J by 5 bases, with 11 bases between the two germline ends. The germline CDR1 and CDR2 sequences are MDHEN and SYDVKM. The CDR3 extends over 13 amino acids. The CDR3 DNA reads TGTGCCAGCAGTTCTCTAGGGCGGGAGACCCAGTACTTC. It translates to CASSSLGRETQYF.

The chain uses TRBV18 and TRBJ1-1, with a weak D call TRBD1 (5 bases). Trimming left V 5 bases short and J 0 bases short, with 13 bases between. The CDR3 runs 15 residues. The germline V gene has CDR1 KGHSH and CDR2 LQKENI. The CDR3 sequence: CASSNRDGVNTEAFF. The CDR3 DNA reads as TGTGCCAGCTCAAACCGGGACGGGGTGAACACTGAAGCTTTCTTT.

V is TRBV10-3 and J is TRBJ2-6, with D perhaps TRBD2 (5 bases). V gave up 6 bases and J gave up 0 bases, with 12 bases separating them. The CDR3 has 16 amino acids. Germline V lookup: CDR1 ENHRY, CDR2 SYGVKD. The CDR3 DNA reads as TGTGCCATCAGAGGAGGCCTGTCCTCTGGGGCCAACGTCCTGACTTTC. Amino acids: CAIRGGLSSGANVLTF.

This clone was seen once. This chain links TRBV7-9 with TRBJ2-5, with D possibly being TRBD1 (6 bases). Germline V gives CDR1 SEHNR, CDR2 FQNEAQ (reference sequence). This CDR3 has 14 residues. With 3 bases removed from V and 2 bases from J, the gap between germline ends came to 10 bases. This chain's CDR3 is CASSLYRAQETQYF. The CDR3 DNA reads TGTGCCAGCAGCTTGTACAGGGCTCAAGAGACCCAGTACTTC.

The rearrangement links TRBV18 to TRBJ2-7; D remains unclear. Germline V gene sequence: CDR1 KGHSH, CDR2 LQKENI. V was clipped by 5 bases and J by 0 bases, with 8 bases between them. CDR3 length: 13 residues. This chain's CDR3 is CASSAAGSYEQYF. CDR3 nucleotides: TGTGCCAGCTCAGCAGCCGGCTCCTACGAGCAGTACTTC.

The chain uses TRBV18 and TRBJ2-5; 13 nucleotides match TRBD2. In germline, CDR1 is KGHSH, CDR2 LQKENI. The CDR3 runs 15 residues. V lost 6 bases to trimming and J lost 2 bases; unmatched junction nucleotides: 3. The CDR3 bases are TGTGCCAGCTCTCCGGGACTAGCGGGACAAGAGACCCAGTACTTC. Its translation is CASSPGLAGQETQYF.

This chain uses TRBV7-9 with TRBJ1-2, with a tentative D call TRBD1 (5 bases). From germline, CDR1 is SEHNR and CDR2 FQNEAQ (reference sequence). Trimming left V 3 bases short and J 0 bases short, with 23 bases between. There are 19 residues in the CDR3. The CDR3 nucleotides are TGTGCCAGCAGCTTGTTTAGGGACCTTAGAAGGGGAGCTAACTATGGCTACACCTTC. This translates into CASSLFRDLRRGANYGYTF.

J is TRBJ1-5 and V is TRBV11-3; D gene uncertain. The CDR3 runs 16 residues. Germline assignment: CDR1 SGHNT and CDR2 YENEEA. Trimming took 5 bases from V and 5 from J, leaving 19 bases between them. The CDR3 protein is CASSDYKVREDQPQHF. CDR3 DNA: TGTGCCAGCAGCGACTACAAAGTCCGAGAGGATCAGCCCCAGCATTTT. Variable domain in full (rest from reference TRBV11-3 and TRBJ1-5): EAGVVQSPRYKIIEKKQPVAFWCNPISGHNTLYWYLQNLGQGPELLIRYENEEAVDDSQLPKDRFSAERLKGVDSTLKIQPAELGDSAVYLCASSDYKVREDQPQHFGDGTRLSIL.

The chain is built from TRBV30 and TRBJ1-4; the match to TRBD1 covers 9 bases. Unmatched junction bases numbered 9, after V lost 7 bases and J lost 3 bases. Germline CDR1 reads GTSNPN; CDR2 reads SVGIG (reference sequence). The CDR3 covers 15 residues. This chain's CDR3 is CASAPGQGPNEKLFF. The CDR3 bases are TGTGCCTCAGCCCCCGGACAGGGGCCTAATGAAAAACTGTTTTTT.

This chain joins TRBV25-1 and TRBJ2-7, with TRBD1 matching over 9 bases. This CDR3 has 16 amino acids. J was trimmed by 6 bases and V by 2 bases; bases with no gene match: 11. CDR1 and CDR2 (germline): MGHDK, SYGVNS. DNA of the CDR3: TGTGCCAGCAGTGAAAGTGCAGGGACAGGGTTGGGCGAGCAGTACTTC. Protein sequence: CASSESAGTGLGEQYF.

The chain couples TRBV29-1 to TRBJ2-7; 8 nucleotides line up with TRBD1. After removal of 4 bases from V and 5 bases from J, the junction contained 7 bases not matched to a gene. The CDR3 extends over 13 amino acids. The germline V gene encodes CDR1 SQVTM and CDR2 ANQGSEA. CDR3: CSVVWDRLNEQYF. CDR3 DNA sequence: TGCAGCGTTGTCTGGGACAGGTTAAACGAGCAGTACTTC.

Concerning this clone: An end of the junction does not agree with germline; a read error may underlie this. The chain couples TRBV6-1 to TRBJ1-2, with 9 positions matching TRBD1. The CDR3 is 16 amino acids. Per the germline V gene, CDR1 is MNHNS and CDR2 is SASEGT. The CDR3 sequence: CASSGSRTGANYGYTF. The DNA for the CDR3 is TGTGCCAGCAGTGGGAGCCGGACAGGGGCTAATTATGGCTACACCTTC.

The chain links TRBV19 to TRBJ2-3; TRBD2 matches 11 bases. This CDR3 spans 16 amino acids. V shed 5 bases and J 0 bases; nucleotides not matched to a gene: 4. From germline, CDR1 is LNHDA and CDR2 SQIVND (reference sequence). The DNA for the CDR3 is TGTGCCAGTAGTGGGCCTAGCGGGAGGAGCACAGATACGCAGTATTTT. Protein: CASSGPSGRSTDTQYF. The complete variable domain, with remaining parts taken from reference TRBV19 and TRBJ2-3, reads DGGITQSPKYLFRKEGQNVTLSCEQNLNHDAMYWYRQDPGQGLRLIYYSQIVNDFQKGDIAEGYSVSREKKESFPLTVTSAQKNPTAFYLCASSGPSGRSTDTQYFGPGTRLTVL.

Written as DNA, the CDR3 is TGTGCCAGCAGCGTCGGACAGGATAAAGTTGGTGAGCAGTTCTTC. It encodes CASSVGQDKVGEQFF. The chain is built from TRBV9 and TRBJ2-1; 7 positions match TRBD1. V gave up 2 bases and J gave up 9 bases; unmatched junction bases: 11. Germline CDR1 and CDR2: SGDLS and YYNGEE. This CDR3 is 15 amino acids long.

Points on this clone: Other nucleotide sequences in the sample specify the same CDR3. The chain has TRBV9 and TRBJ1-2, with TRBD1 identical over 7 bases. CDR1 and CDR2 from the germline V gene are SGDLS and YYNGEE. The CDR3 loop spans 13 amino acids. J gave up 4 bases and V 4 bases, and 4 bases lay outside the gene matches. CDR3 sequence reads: CASSSGTAYGYTF. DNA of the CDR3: TGTGCCAGCAGCTCAGGGACAGCCTATGGCTACACCTTC.

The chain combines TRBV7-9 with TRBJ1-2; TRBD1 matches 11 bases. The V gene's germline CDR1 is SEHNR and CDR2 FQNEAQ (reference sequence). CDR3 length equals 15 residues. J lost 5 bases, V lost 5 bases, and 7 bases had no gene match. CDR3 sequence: CASSTLGQGAYGYTF. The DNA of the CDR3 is TGTGCCAGCAGCACCTTAGGACAGGGGGCATATGGCTACACCTTC.

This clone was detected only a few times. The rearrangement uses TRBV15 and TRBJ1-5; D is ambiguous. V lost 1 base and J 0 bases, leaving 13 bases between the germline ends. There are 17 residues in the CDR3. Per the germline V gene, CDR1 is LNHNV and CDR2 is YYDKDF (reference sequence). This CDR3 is CATSRVRQGYSNQPQHF. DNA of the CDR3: TGTGCCACCAGCAGAGTGCGGCAAGGTTATAGCAATCAGCCCCAGCATTTT.

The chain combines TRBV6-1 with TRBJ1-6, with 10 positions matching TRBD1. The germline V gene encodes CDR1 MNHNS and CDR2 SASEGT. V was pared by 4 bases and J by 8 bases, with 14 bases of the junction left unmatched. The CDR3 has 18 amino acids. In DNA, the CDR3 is TGTGCCAGCAGTGCCCCCAGGAGGACAGGGGGAAGGTATTCACCCCTCCACTTT. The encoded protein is CASSAPRRTGGRYSPLHF.

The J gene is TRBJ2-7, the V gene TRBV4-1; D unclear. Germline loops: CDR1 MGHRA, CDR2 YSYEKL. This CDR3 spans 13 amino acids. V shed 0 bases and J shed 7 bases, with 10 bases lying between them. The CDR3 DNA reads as TGCGCCAGCAGCCAAGACTCAAGGAGTGAGCAGTACTTC. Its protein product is CASSQDSRSEQYF.

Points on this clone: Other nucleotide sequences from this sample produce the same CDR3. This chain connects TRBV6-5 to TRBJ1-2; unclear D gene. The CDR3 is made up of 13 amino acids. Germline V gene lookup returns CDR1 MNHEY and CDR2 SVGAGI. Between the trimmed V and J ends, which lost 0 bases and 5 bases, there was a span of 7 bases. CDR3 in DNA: TGTGCCAGCAGTTACTCGGAGGGTTATGGCTACACCTTC. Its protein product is CASSYSEGYGYTF.